This record looks at one T cell receptor (beta chain) sequence and its context. This entry is derived from a study of CD8 T cells in Susac syndrome. Random-hexamer reverse transcription was applied to roughly 0.5 to 1 ug RNA. immunoSEQ multiplex PCR amplified TCR beta CDR3 across 54 Vbeta, 13 Jbeta. TCRdb passed the immunoSEQ multiplex PCR reads through MiXCR, listing each CDR3 protein once. The table lists approximately 130,000 distinct CDR3 sequences, 90% to 95% of them singletons. The ends were cut back, 3 bases at V and 4 bases at J, with 12 bases in the middle. The CDR3 totals 15 residues. Germline-derived CDR1 and CDR2 are ENHRY and SYGVKD. From blood CD8+ and CD4+ T cells, the TCR beta chain was sequenced.

The sequenced material came from CD8+ T cells from PBMCs. This chain links TRBV10-3 with TRBJ2-2; D is unresolved. The receptor's source is a human donor with multiple sclerosis. The CDR3 sequence is CAISDRVSGTGELFF. As DNA, the CDR3 is TGTGCCATCAGTGATAGGGTTTCGGGCACCGGGGAGCTGTTTTTT.